A single sample is the source of the 20 T cell receptor beta chains below, sequenced in a study of OX40 agonist ivuxolimab in advanced cancers. Here immunoSEQ multiplex PCR was the method, and the copy in TCRdb shows in-frame clones only, minus some. Of 75,000 to 100,000 clones detected, about 84% appear once; the ten largest clones hold around 5.9%. The specimen was CD4+ or CD8+ T cells sorted from blood, collected in a trial of the OX40 agonist ivuxolimab. These receptors were obtained from an adult with an advanced solid tumor such as melanoma, head and neck, liver or kidney cancer.

This chain uses TRBV5-1 with TRBJ2-7; 8 positions agree with TRBD1. V was clipped by 4 bases and J by 0 bases; unmatched bases: 6. The germline V gene has CDR1 SGHRS and CDR2 YFSETQ. The CDR3 extends over 15 amino acids. Here the CDR3 reads CASSHTGGISYEQYF. The CDR3 coding sequence is TGCGCCAGCAGCCACACAGGGGGTATCTCCTACGAGCAGTACTTC.

This chain joins TRBV10-3 and TRBJ2-7; 8 bases align to TRBD2. J was trimmed by 5 bases and V by 6 bases; bases with no gene match: 3. CDR1 is ENHRY and CDR2 is SYGVKD in the germline V gene. The CDR3 is made up of 12 amino acids. CDR3: CAISPGGDEQYF. The DNA for the CDR3 is TGTGCCATCAGCCCCGGGGGGGACGAGCAGTACTTC.

The chain has TRBV27 and TRBJ2-5; 8 bases map to TRBD1. The DNA end lines up better with TRBJ2-7; the J call may be wrong. CDR1 is MNHEY, CDR2 SMNVEV, per germline (reference sequence). CDR3 length equals 16 residues. The CDR3 region has the DNA TGTGCCAGCAGTTTAACGACAGGGGTCGACCTCTACGAGCAGTACTTC. It translates to CASSLTTGVDLYEQYF.

The chain recombines TRBV21-1 with TRBJ2-5; no DNA check was done on the table's D call, TRBD1. TRBV21-1 is designated a pseudogene. The CDR3 is 15 residues long. CDR3 amino acids: CASSAPRTEQETQYF. DNA for the CDR3: TGTGCCAGCAGCGCTCCGAGGACAGAGCAAGAGACCCAGTACTTC.

Remarks on this clone: Other DNA sequences in the sample encode the same CDR3. J is TRBJ2-3 and V is TRBV5-6; D is possibly TRBD2 (5 bases). V lost 4 bases, J lost 2 bases, and 11 bases lay in between. This CDR3 has 14 amino acids. In germline, CDR1 is SGHDT, CDR2 YYEEEE. The CDR3 protein is CASSSGLFTDTQYF. As DNA, the CDR3 is TGTGCCAGCAGCAGCGGACTGTTCACAGATACGCAGTATTTT.

J is TRBJ1-6 and V is TRBV27; 8 bases line up with TRBD1. The J segment lost 7 bases and the V segment lost 1 base, leaving 6 bases of the junction unmatched. Germline V gene data show CDR1 as MNHEY and CDR2 as SMNVEV (reference sequence). This CDR3 contains 16 residues. CDR3 in amino acids: CASSLLARGQNSPLHF. The CDR3 DNA sequence: TGTGCCAGCAGTTTATTGGCCAGGGGGCAGAATTCACCCCTCCACTTT.

J is TRBJ1-1 and V is TRBV5-4; D unresolved. The CDR3 covers 14 residues. Trimming shortened V by 1 base and J by 6 bases, and 13 bases separated the two germline ends. Germline V gene lookup returns CDR1 SGHNT and CDR2 YYREEE (reference sequence). CDR3 sequence (DNA): TGTGCCAGCAGCTTGCTCGGGGAGGACGCTGAAGCTTTCTTT. Amino acids: CASSLLGEDAEAFF.

The chain employs TRBV15 and TRBJ2-1; 8 bases align to TRBD2. The CDR3 is made up of 20 amino acids. Trimming at V came to 1 base and at J to 1 base, leaving 15 bases not matched to a gene. The germline V gene has CDR1 LNHNV and CDR2 YYDKDF (reference sequence). DNA for the CDR3: TGTGCCACCAGCAGAGCGGGACTAGGGGTCCCGGGGGGTTCCTACAATGAGCAGTTCTTC. The encoded protein is CATSRAGLGVPGGSYNEQFF.

V is TRBV21-1 and J is TRBJ1-4. TRBV21-1 counts as a pseudogene. The CDR3 extends over 14 amino acids. As DNA, the CDR3 is TGTGCCAGCAGCAAGAGTAGGAGGGGTGAAAAACTGTTTTTT. Translating gives CASSKSRRGEKLFF.

The chain carries TRBV9 and TRBJ2-2; possible D gene TRBD2, 7 bases. The CDR3 loop spans 15 amino acids. V was clipped by 5 bases and J by 3 bases, with 14 bases between them. Per the germline V gene, CDR1 is SGDLS and CDR2 is YYNGEE. The CDR3 protein is CASSGGGTYTGELFF. The CDR3 DNA follows: TGTGCCAGCAGTGGGGGGGGCACCTACACCGGGGAGCTGTTTTTT.

The chain couples TRBV6-6 to TRBJ2-7, with a weak D call TRBD1 (5 bases). The length of the CDR3 is 14 residues. Per the germline V gene, CDR1 is MNHNY and CDR2 is SVGAGI (reference sequence). V was shortened by 2 bases and J by 2 bases, with 10 bases between the two germline ends. CDR3 loop: CASSYKDSTYEQYF. CDR3 coding DNA: TGTGCCAGCAGTTACAAAGACAGCACCTACGAGCAGTACTTC.

The chain is built from TRBV5-1 and TRBJ1-4, with 8 bases aligning to TRBD1. V was pared by 5 bases and J by 8 bases, with 5 bases of the junction left unmatched. Germline lookup yields CDR1 SGHRS and CDR2 YFSETQ. The CDR3 sequence is 13 residues long. CDR3 loop: CASRTGQGEKLFF. Written as DNA, the CDR3 is TGCGCCAGCAGAACCGGACAGGGAGAAAAACTGTTTTTT.

The chain uses TRBV4-1 and TRBJ2-5; D is uncertain. V shed 0 bases and J shed 0 bases, with 8 bases lying between them. The CDR3 covers 15 residues. Germline V lookup: CDR1 MGHRA, CDR2 YSYEKL. In DNA, the CDR3 is TGCGCCAGCAGCCAAGATACCCCGTACCAAGAGACCCAGTACTTC. Amino acid sequence: CASSQDTPYQETQYF.

The chain has TRBV6-1 and TRBJ1-5; D unclear. This CDR3 spans 12 amino acids. Germline V lookup: CDR1 MNHNS, CDR2 SASEGT. V gave up 4 bases and J gave up 7 bases, with 8 bases separating them. CDR3 region: CASSGEGQPQHF. The CDR3 DNA reads as TGTGCCAGCAGTGGGGAGGGCCAGCCCCAGCATTTT.

The chain is built from TRBV9 and TRBJ1-1; D ambiguous. CDR3 length equals 13 residues. V lost 3 bases and J lost 7, with 13 bases in between. Looked up from germline, CDR1 is SGDLS and CDR2 is YYNGEE. The CDR3 sequence is CASSEGPVGEAFF. DNA of the CDR3: TGTGCCAGCAGCGAGGGTCCCGTTGGTGAAGCTTTCTTT. Full variable domain (outside the CDR3, taken from reference TRBV9 and TRBJ1-1): DSGVTQTPKHLITATGQRVTLRCSPRSGDLSVYWYQQSLDQGLQFLIQYYNGEERAKGNILERFSAQQFPDLHSELNLSSLELGDSALYFCASSEGPVGEAFFGQGTRLTVV.

This rearrangement joins TRBV7-3 to TRBJ2-1; TRBD2 might be the D (7 bases). The CDR3 is 15 residues long. Germline assignment: CDR1 SGHTA and CDR2 FQGTGA. Trimming removed 4 bases at V and 5 bases at J, with 15 bases between. CDR3 protein: CASSSSGGTNNEQFF. The CDR3 region has the DNA TGTGCCAGCAGCTCCTCGGGGGGCACCAACAATGAGCAGTTCTTC.

Turning to this clone: The same CDR3 can be traced to other DNA sequences in this sample. J is TRBJ2-2 and V is TRBV13, with TRBD2 matching over 15 bases. The V gene end was trimmed by 3 bases and the J gene end by 2 bases; junction bases not matched to a gene: 1. The CDR3 is made up of 17 amino acids. From germline, CDR1 is PRHDT and CDR2 FYEKMQ (reference sequence). The CDR3 bases are TGTGCCAGCAGCTTGGGACTAGCGGGGGGTAACACCGGGGAGCTGTTTTTT. Translated, it gives CASSLGLAGGNTGELFF.

This clone appeared once. The chain has TRBV21-1 and TRBJ2-2; the tabulated D call, TRBD2, remains unverified against the DNA. TRBV21-1 represents a pseudogene. This CDR3 spans 17 amino acids. The CDR3 coding sequence is TGTGCCAGCACCCCCACTCATGCGGGAGGGCTAATCGGGGAGCTGTTTTTT. Encoded protein: CASTPTHAGGLIGELFF.

This chain connects TRBV29-1 to TRBJ1-1; D gene uncertain. Trimming pared 4 bases from V and 5 bases from J, leaving 11 bases between. Germline-derived CDR1 and CDR2 are SQVTM and ANQGSEA. This CDR3 comprises 12 residues. The CDR3 is CSVGQGSTEAFF. The CDR3 nucleotides are TGCAGCGTTGGTCAAGGATCAACTGAAGCTTTCTTT.

The rearrangement uses TRBV19 and TRBJ2-1; the D gene could be TRBD1 or TRBD2 (5 bases each). Trimming removed 1 base from V and 12 bases from J, with 16 bases in between. CDR3 length: 14 residues. CDR1 and CDR2 (germline): LNHDA, SQIVND (reference sequence). CDR3 DNA sequence: TGTGCCAGTAGTATAGCGGGGACCATGAGTGGGCAGTTCTTC. This gives the protein CASSIAGTMSGQFF.